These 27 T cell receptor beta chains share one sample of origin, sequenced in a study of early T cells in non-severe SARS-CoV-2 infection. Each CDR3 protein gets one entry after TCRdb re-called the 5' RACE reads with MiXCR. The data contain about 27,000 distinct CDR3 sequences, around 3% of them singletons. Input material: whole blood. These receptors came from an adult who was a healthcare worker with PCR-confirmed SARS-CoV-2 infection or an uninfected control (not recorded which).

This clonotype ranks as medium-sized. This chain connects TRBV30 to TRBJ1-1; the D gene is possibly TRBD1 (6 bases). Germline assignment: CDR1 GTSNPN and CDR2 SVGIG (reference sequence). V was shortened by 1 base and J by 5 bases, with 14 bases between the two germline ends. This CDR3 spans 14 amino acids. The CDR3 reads CAWSAGIGTTEAFF. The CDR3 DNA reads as TGTGCCTGGAGTGCTGGCATTGGGACAACTGAAGCTTTCTTT.

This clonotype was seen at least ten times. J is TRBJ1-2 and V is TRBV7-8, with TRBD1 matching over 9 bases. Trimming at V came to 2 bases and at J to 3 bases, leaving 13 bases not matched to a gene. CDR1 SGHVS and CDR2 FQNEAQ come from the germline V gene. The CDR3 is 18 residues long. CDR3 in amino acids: CASSLQFSTGGYDYGYTF. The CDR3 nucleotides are TGTGCCAGCAGCTTACAGTTTTCGACAGGGGGTTATGACTATGGCTACACCTTC.

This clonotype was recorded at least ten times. The CDR3 DNA reads TGCAGCGTGGGGATGAATGAGCAGTTCTTC. It is translated as CSVGMNEQFF. The gene calls are TRBV29-1 and TRBJ2-1, with D uncertain. The germline V gene encodes CDR1 SQVTM and CDR2 ANQGSEA. The CDR3 is 10 residues long. Trimming cost V 6 bases and J 7 bases, with 7 bases left between them.

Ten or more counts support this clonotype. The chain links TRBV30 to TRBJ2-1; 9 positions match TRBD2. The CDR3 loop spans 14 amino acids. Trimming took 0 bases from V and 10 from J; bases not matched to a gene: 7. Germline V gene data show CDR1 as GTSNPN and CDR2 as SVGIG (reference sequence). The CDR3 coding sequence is TGTGCCTGGAGTGTACTGCGGGGGGGCCGAGAGCAGTTCTTC. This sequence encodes CAWSVLRGGREQFF. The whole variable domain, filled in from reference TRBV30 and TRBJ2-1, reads SQTIHQWPATLVQPVGSPLSLECTVEGTSNPNLYWYRQAAGRGLQLLFYSVGIGQISSEVPQNLSASRPQDRQFILSSKKLLLSDSGFYLCAWSVLRGGREQFFGPGTRLTVL.

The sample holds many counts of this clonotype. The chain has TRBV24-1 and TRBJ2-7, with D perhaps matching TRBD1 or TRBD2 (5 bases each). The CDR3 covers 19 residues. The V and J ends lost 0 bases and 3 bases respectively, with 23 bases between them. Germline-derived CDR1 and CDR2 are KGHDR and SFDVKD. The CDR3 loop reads CATSDLSGREGRILYEQYV. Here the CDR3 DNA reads TGTGCCACCAGTGATTTGTCGGGGCGTGAGGGACGCATCCTCTACGAGCAGTACGTC.

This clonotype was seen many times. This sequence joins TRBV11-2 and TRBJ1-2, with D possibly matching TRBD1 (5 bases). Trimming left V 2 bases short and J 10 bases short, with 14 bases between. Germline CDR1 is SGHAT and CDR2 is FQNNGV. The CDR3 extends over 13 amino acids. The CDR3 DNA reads TGTGCCAGCAGCTTACCAGGGATGAGGGACTACACCTTC. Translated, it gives CASSLPGMRDYTF. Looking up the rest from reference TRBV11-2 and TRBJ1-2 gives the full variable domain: EAGVAQSPRYKIIEKRQSVAFWCNPISGHATLYWYQQILGQGPKLLIQFQNNGVVDDSQLPKDRFSAERLKGVDSTLKIQPAKLEDSAVYLCASSLPGMRDYTFGSGTRLTVV.

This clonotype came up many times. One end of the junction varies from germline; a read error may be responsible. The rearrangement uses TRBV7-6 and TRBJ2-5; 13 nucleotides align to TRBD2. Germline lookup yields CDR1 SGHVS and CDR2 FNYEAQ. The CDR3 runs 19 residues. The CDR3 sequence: CASSLNWGTSGNHHETQYF. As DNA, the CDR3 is TGTGCCAGCAGCTTAAATTGGGGGACTAGCGGGAACCACCATGAGACCCAGTACTTC.

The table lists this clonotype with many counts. CDR3 loop: CSATHGNSPLHF. Written as DNA, the CDR3 is TGCAGTGCTACCCACGGGAATTCACCCCTCCACTTT. The V call is TRBV20-1, the J call TRBJ1-6; D gene ambiguous. The CDR3 loop spans 12 amino acids. The V gene lost 4 bases and the J gene lost 7 bases, with 8 bases spanning the gap. From germline, CDR1 is DFQATT and CDR2 SNEGSKA (reference sequence).

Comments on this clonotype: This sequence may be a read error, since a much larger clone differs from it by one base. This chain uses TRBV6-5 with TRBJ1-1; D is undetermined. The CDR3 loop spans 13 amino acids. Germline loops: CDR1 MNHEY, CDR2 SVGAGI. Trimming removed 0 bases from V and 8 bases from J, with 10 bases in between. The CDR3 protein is CASSYSAASEAFF. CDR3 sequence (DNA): TGTGCCAGCAGTTACTCGGCAGCATCGGAAGCTTTCTTT.

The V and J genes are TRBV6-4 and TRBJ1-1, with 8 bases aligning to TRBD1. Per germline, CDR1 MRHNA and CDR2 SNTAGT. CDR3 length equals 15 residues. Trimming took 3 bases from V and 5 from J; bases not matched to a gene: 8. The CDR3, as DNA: TGTGCCAGCAGTGAGACACAGGGGGGGAGGACTGAAGCTTTCTTT. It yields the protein CASSETQGGRTEAFF.

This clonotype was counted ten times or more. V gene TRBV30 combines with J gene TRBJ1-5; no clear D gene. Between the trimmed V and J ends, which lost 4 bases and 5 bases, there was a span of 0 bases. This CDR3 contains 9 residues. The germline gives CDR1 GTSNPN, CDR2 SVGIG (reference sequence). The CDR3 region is CAWNQPQHF. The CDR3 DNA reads TGTGCCTGGAATCAGCCCCAGCATTTT. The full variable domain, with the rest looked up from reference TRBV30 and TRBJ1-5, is SQTIHQWPATLVQPVGSPLSLECTVEGTSNPNLYWYRQAAGRGLQLLFYSVGIGQISSEVPQNLSASRPQDRQFILSSKKLLLSDSGFYLCAWNQPQHFGDGTRLSIL.

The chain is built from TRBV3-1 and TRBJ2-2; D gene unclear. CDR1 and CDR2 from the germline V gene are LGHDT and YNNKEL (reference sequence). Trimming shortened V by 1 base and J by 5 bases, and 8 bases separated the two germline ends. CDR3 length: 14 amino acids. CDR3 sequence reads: CASSQVQKTGELFF. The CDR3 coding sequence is TGTGCCAGCAGCCAAGTACAAAAAACCGGGGAGCTGTTTTTT.

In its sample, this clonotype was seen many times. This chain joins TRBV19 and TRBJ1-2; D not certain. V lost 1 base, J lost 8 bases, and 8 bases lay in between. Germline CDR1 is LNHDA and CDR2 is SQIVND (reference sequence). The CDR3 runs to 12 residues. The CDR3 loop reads CASSIAQIGYTF. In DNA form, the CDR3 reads TGTGCCAGTAGTATAGCCCAAATAGGCTACACCTTC.

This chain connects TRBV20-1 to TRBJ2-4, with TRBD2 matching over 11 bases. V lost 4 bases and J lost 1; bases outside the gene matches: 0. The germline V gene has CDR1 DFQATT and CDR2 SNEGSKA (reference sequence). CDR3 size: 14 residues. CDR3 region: CSATSGGAKNIQYF. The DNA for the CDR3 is TGCAGTGCTACTAGCGGGGGGGCCAAAAACATTCAGTACTTC.

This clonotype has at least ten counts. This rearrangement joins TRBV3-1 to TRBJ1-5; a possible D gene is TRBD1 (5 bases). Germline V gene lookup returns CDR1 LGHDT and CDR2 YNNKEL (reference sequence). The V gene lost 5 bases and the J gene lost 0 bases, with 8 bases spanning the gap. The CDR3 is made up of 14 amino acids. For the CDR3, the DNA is TGTGCCAGCAGCACAGGACATAGCAATCAGCCCCAGCATTTT. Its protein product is CASSTGHSNQPQHF. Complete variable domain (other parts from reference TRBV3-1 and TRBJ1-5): DTAVSQTPKYLVTQMGNDKSIKCEQNLGHDTMYWYKQDSKKFLKIMFSYNNKELIINETVPNRFSPKSPDKAHLNLHINSLELGDSAVYFCASSTGHSNQPQHFGDGTRLSIL.

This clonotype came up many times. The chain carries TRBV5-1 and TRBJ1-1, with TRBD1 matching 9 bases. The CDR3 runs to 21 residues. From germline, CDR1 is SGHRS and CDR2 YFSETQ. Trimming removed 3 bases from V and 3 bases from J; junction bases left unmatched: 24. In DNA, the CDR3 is TGCGCCAGCAGCTACCGGGACAGGGTTAAGGATCCTAATACTTTTTACACTGAAGCTTTCTTT. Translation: CASSYRDRVKDPNTFYTEAFF.

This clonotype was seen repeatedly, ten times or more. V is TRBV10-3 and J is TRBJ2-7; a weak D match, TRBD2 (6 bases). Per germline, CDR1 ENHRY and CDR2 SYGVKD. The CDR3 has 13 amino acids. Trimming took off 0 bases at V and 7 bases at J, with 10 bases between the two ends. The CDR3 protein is CAISESAGREQYV. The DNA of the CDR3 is TGTGCCATCAGTGAGTCGGCAGGGAGGGAGCAGTACGTC.

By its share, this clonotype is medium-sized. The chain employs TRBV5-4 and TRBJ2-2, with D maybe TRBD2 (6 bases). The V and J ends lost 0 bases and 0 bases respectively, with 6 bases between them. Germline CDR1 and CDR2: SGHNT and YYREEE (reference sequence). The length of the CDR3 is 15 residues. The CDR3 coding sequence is TGTGCCAGCAGCTTGGGCGGGGCGAACACCGGGGAGCTGTTTTTT. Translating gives CASSLGGANTGELFF.

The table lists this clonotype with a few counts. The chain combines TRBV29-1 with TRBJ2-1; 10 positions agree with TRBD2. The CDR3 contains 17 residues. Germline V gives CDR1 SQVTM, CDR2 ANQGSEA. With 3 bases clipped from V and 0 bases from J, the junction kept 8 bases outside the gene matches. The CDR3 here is CSVDGLAGENSYNEQFF. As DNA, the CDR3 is TGCAGCGTTGATGGTCTAGCGGGGGAGAACTCCTACAATGAGCAGTTCTTC.

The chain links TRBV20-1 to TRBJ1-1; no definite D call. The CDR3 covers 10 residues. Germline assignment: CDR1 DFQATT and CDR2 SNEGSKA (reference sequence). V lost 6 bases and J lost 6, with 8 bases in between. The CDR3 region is CSAQNPEAFF. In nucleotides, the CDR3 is TGCAGTGCACAAAACCCTGAAGCTTTCTTT.

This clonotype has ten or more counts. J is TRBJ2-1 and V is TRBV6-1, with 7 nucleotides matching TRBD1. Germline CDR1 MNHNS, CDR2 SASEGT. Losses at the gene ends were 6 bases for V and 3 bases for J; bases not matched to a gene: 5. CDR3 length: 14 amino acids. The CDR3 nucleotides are TGTGCCAGCAGAGAGAGGACAGGCTACAATGAGCAGTTCTTC. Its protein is CASRERTGYNEQFF.

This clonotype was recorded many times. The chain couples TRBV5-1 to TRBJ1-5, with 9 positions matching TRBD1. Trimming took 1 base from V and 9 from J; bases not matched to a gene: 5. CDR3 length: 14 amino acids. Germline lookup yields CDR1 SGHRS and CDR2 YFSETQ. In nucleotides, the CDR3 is TGCGCCAGCAGCTTGACAGGGGGCGAGGGGCCCCAGCATTTT. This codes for CASSLTGGEGPQHF.

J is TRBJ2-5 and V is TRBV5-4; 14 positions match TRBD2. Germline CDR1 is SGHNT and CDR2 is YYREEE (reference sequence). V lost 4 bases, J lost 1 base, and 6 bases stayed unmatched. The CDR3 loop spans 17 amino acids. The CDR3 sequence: CASSPGTSGGTQETQYF. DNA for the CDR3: TGTGCCAGCAGCCCCGGGACTAGCGGGGGCACCCAAGAGACCCAGTACTTC.

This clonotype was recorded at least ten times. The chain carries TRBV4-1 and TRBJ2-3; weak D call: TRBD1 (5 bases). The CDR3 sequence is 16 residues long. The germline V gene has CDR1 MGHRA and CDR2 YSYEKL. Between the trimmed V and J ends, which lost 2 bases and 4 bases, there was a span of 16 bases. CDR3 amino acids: CASSQTGAGMADTQYF. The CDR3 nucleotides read TGCGCCAGCAGCCAAACCGGAGCAGGGATGGCAGATACGCAGTATTTT.

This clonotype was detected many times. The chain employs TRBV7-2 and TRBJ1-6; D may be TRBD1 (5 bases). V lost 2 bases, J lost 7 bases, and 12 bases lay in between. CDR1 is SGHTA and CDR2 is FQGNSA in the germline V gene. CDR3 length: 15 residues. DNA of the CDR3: TGTGCCAGCAGCTTAAGCCCAGGGATAAATTCACCCCTCCACTTT. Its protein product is CASSLSPGINSPLHF. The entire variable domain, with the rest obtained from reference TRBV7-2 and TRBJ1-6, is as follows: GAGVSQSPSNKVTEKGKDVELRCDPISGHTALYWYRQSLGQGLEFLIYFQGNSAPDKSGLPSDRFSAERTGGSVSTLTIQRTQQEDSAVYLCASSLSPGINSPLHFGNGTRLTVT.

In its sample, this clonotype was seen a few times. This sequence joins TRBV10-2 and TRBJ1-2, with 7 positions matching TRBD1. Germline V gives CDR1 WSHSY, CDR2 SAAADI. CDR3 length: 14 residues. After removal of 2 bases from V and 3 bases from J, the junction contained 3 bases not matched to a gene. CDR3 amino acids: CASSERGRDYGYTF. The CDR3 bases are TGCGCCAGCAGTGAGAGGGGGCGCGACTATGGCTACACCTTC.

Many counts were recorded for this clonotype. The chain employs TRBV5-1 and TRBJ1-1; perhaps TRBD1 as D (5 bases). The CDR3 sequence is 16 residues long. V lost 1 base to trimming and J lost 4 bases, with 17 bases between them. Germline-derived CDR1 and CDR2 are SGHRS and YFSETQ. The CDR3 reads CASSLQGGNSGTEAFF. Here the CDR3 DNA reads TGCGCCAGCAGCTTGCAGGGAGGGAATTCGGGCACTGAAGCTTTCTTT.